Listed here are 19 T cell receptor beta chains from one sample, sequenced in a study of identifying expanded T cells in peripheral blood. Repertoires were generated with immunoSEQ multiplex PCR, while TCRdb's copy carries only in-frame clones and drops some. The data contain under 85,000 clones, about 83% of them singletons. Sequencing was carried out using blood. All receptors come from a person aged 18-69 years in good health.

V and J are TRBV4-1 and TRBJ2-7, with 10 bases aligning to TRBD2. Trimming removed 1 base from V and 6 bases from J; junction bases left unmatched: 6. Germline loops: CDR1 MGHRA, CDR2 YSYEKL. The CDR3 is made up of 15 amino acids. CDR3 protein: CASSQAQREGSEQYF. The DNA of the CDR3 is TGCGCCAGCAGCCAAGCGCAGCGGGAGGGGAGCGAGCAGTACTTC.

This chain connects TRBV29-1 to TRBJ1-1; D gene unclear. Germline V gives CDR1 SQVTM, CDR2 ANQGSEA. V shed 6 bases and J shed 1 base, with 6 bases lying between them. This CDR3 is built from 11 residues. The CDR3 DNA follows: TGCAGCGTCCTTCCGAACACTGAAGCTTTCTTT. This translates into CSVLPNTEAFF. The whole variable domain, filled in from reference TRBV29-1 and TRBJ1-1, reads SAVISQKPSRDICQRGTSLTIQCQVDSQVTMMFWYRQQPGQSLTLIATANQGSEATYESGFVIDKFPISRPNLTFSTLTVSNMSPEDSSIYLCSVLPNTEAFFGQGTRLTVV.

The chain uses TRBV27 and TRBJ2-7; 9 positions agree with TRBD1. The CDR3 consists of 15 residues. With 3 bases clipped from V and 1 base from J, the junction kept 4 bases outside the gene matches. Germline values: CDR1 MNHEY, CDR2 SMNVEV (reference sequence). The CDR3 is CASSLDRGGSYEQYF. The CDR3, as DNA: TGTGCCAGCAGTTTGGACAGGGGAGGGTCCTACGAGCAGTACTTC.

The CDR3 DNA follows: TGTGCCAGTAGTAAGGATCAGTCCCAAGAGACCCAGTACTTC. Translated: CASSKDQSQETQYF. This chain uses TRBV19 with TRBJ2-5; D unclear. The germline gives CDR1 LNHDA, CDR2 SQIVND (reference sequence). Trimming cost V 4 bases and J 1 base, with 10 bases left between them. The CDR3 has 14 residues.

In this sample, this clone turned up once. The genes are TRBV5-1 and TRBJ2-1, with 9 bases fitting TRBD2. Per the germline V gene, CDR1 is SGHRS and CDR2 is YFSETQ. V was clipped by 0 bases and J by 4 bases; unmatched bases: 2. This CDR3 contains 15 residues. The CDR3 coding sequence is TGCGCCAGCAGCTTGGCGCTAGCGGGATACAATGAGCAGTTCTTC. This translates into CASSLALAGYNEQFF.

This rearrangement joins TRBV27 to TRBJ2-1; D remains unclear. With 5 bases removed from V and 2 bases from J, the gap between germline ends came to 10 bases. CDR1 is MNHEY and CDR2 is SMNVEV in the germline V gene (reference sequence). The CDR3 spans 14 residues. The CDR3 loop is CASSQPLAYNEQFF. In DNA, the CDR3 is TGTGCCAGCAGTCAGCCCTTGGCCTACAATGAGCAGTTCTTC.

This chain connects TRBV2 to TRBJ2-3; no reliable D call. The CDR3 has 11 amino acids. Trimming took 6 bases from V and 6 from J, leaving 7 bases between them. Per the germline V gene, CDR1 is SNHLY and CDR2 is FYNNEI. The CDR3 reads CASRYSDTQYF. For the CDR3, the DNA is TGTGCCAGCAGATACAGTGATACGCAGTATTTT.

Written as DNA, the CDR3 is TGTGCCAGCAGCTTGGCCAGTTACGAGCAGTACTTC. It yields the protein CASSLASYEQYF. The chain has TRBV5-6 and TRBJ2-7; D not resolved. Germline lookup yields CDR1 SGHDT and CDR2 YYEEEE. This CDR3 is 12 amino acids long. V lost 0 bases and J lost 4, with 5 bases in between.

This rearrangement joins TRBV4-3 to TRBJ1-2; D remains ambiguous. Germline-derived CDR1 and CDR2 are LGHNA and YSLEER. The CDR3 length is 14 residues. The V gene lost 1 base and the J gene lost 8 bases, with 14 bases spanning the gap. CDR3 amino acids: CASSQAVRVEGYTF. The CDR3 bases are TGCGCCAGCAGCCAAGCGGTCCGGGTTGAGGGCTACACCTTC.

The chain uses TRBV20-1 and TRBJ2-7; tentatively, D is TRBD2 (6 bases). The CDR3 loop spans 11 amino acids. Germline lookup yields CDR1 DFQATT and CDR2 SNEGSKA (reference sequence). V dropped 7 bases and J dropped 4 bases, with 11 bases sitting between them. CDR3 loop: CSVGSRYEQYF. In nucleotides, the CDR3 is TGCAGTGTCGGGAGTAGGTACGAGCAGTACTTC.

The genes are TRBV19 and TRBJ1-1; D perhaps matches TRBD1 (6 bases). Between the trimmed V and J ends, which lost 3 bases and 6 bases, there was a span of 11 bases. Germline loops: CDR1 LNHDA, CDR2 SQIVND (reference sequence). This CDR3 is 13 amino acids long. The CDR3 loop reads CASSMGALSEAFF. For the CDR3, the DNA is TGTGCCAGTAGTATGGGGGCTTTGTCTGAAGCTTTCTTT.

The V call is TRBV9, the J call TRBJ2-4, with 9 bases matching TRBD2. With 0 bases clipped from V and 4 bases from J, the junction kept 5 bases outside the gene matches. The CDR3 sequence is 16 residues long. Per the germline V gene, CDR1 is SGDLS and CDR2 is YYNGEE. The CDR3 DNA reads as TGTGCCAGCAGCGTAGCGGTAGCGGGAGTGAAAAACATTCAGTACTTC. Its translation: CASSVAVAGVKNIQYF.

DNA for the CDR3: TGTGCCAGCAGCGCAGCGGGAGGACCCTACGAGCAGTACTTC. Translation gives CASSAAGGPYEQYF. V usage is TRBV9 and J usage is TRBJ2-7; 9 nucleotides agree with TRBD2. V lost 3 bases and J lost 2; bases outside the gene matches: 3. Germline CDR1 and CDR2: SGDLS and YYNGEE. The CDR3 is made up of 14 amino acids.

This clone came up once. The chain couples TRBV27 to TRBJ1-1; D gene ambiguous. Germline lookup yields CDR1 MNHEY and CDR2 SMNVEV (reference sequence). This CDR3 spans 15 amino acids. Trimming removed 0 bases at V and 1 base at J, with 9 bases between. The CDR3 DNA is TGTGCCAGCAGTTTATCGGCTCGGACGAACACTGAAGCTTTCTTT. Protein sequence: CASSLSARTNTEAFF.

In this sample, this clone turned up once. The chain carries TRBV7-9 and TRBJ1-2; maybe TRBD1 (5 bases). Germline V gene sequence: CDR1 SEHNR, CDR2 FQNEAQ (reference sequence). This CDR3 comprises 14 residues. V lost 0 bases and J lost 7, with 12 bases in between. For the CDR3, the DNA is TGTGCCAGCAGCTTAGCGGGAGGGGACGGTGGCTACACCTTC. As protein: CASSLAGGDGGYTF.

V is TRBV7-9 and J is TRBJ2-3; 8 nucleotides align to TRBD1. The J segment lost 2 bases and the V segment lost 5 bases, leaving 3 bases of the junction unmatched. This CDR3 region has 14 residues. From germline, CDR1 is SEHNR and CDR2 FQNEAQ (reference sequence). The CDR3 sequence: CASSLGQATDTQYF. For the CDR3, the DNA is TGTGCCAGCAGCCTGGGACAGGCCACAGATACGCAGTATTTT.

This clone has only a few counts. The J gene is TRBJ2-1, the V gene TRBV18; D may correspond to TRBD1 or TRBD2 (7 bases each). The CDR3 consists of 15 residues. The V gene's germline CDR1 is KGHSH and CDR2 LQKENI. V was cut by 6 bases and J by 5 bases, with 17 bases left in between. Written as DNA, the CDR3 is TGTGCCAGCTCGCTCCGGGACAGCGGGGACAATGAGCAGTTCTTC. Its translation: CASSLRDSGDNEQFF.

In DNA form, the CDR3 reads TGTGCCAGCTCACCAGCGGTGACAGGGGGCGGGACAGATACGCAGTATTTT. Its translation is CASSPAVTGGGTDTQYF. The chain links TRBV18 to TRBJ2-3, with 10 bases matching TRBD1. The ends lost 2 bases at V and 3 bases at J; junction bases unmatched: 8. Germline CDR1 reads KGHSH; CDR2 reads LQKENI. The CDR3 has 17 amino acids.

This clone was seen once. At one of its ends the junction is not consistent with the germline gene, which may arise from a read error. This chain uses TRBV7-9 with TRBJ2-7; D not resolved. This CDR3 has 14 residues. Germline V lookup: CDR1 SEHNR, CDR2 FQNEAQ (reference sequence). CDR3 sequence: CASSLEVASYEQYF. For the CDR3, the DNA is TGTGCCAGCAGTTTAGAGGTGGCCTCCTACGAGCAGTACTTC.